The following is a TCR beta chain sequence with its context. Its recognized antigen is unknown. No much larger clone is present one base from it, and per-base qualities are unavailable. The library was obtained by 5' RACE. The reads were generated on an Illumina HiSeq 2500. The second PCR ran for about 7 to 11 cycles and used a J-beta primer mix along with a sample-barcoded 5' primer. A template-switch 5' adaptor carrying 12 random nucleotides introduced a unique molecular identifier onto each TCR beta cDNA molecule. Each sample yielded at least 3 million CDR3-containing paired-end reads. All of the RNA was converted into first-strand cDNA using the Mint cDNA synthesis kit, with a TRBC-specific oligonucleotide serving as the primer. Following uracil-DNA glycosylase treatment, all cDNA underwent a first 18-cycle PCR with the universal primers M1SS and BC2_uni_R. Per the authors' processing: For normalization, 1 million high-quality reads, each with a distinct molecular identifier, were randomly selected from each sample. Reads with shared molecular identifiers were discarded instead of being binned into consensus sequences. MiTCR, set to a Q25 quality threshold and the strictest error-elimination algorithm, was used for CDR3 identification, clonotype clustering and error correction. A nonparametric unseen species model with Euler transformation was used to estimate lower-bound total TCR beta diversity. TCRdb trimmed public reads at Q25 via fastp, called clones via MiXCR and kept in-frame beta chains. Rows with a matching CDR3 protein are joined into one entry that keeps the most common DNA and genes. These V and J calls rely on TCRdb rather than the paper's analysis. Counted in this sample were about 1.5 million distinct CDR3 sequences; approximately 43% of them appeared once. The biggest ten clones account for approximately 4.1% of the sample.

From a lookup of the germline V gene (reference sequence), CDR1 and CDR2 are SEHNR and FQNEAQ. Inclusive of the bounding cysteine and phenylalanine, the CDR3 is 16 residues long. Only CDR3 DNA remains: 48 bases, in frame from the first base. This record comes from a study of blood T cells in healthy people across ages (dated by TCRdb to the mid-2010s). In the study overall: In model experiments, roughly one uniquely barcoded TCR beta cDNA molecule per two T cells was captured by template switching. Age-related changes in TCR beta repertoire diversity were measured in the study by deep sequencing normalized with unique cDNA molecular identifiers. The donors were split into four age groups: young (average about 15 years), middle-aged (about 40), aged (over 55) and long-lived (over 75). To avoid experimental bias, donors of different ages were randomly spread across the sequencing lanes. The study analyzed two additional independent replicas of 1 million unique cDNA reads from the same blood draw for two donors, one aged 18 to 30 and one aged 80 or older. General study outcomes and caveats: Compared with the aged group, more naive CD4+ T cells, fewer expanded clones and increased TCR diversity were shown by the long-lived group, suggesting age selection. Estimates of total diversity based on one million sequenced T cells were regarded as lower bounds and as underestimates. Observed TCR beta diversity correlated strongly with the percentage of naive T cells measured by flow cytometry. Because donor CMV infection status was unknown, age-related changes in expanded clonotypes were potentially confounded. As age increased, observed TCR beta diversity per million T cells dropped in a roughly linear way, and a significant reduction was already evident by age 40. Bulk unsorted PBMC profiling prevented conclusive comparison of naive and antigen-experienced compartments.

The donors were some 39 Caucasian individuals from Russia, aged roughly 6 to 90 years, who were systemically healthy. Around 10 milliliters of peripheral blood were drawn from each donor into EDTA-treated Vacutainer tubes. Ficoll-Paque density-gradient centrifugation was used to isolate PBMCs, with at least 7 million per sample. Total RNA, at least 5 micrograms per sample, was extracted from PBMCs with Trizol reagent. The percentages of naive CD45RAhigh/CD27high T cells were determined by flow cytometry on a PBMC aliquot from every donor. Here the chain combines TRBV7-9 and TRBJ2-1, with an unclear D gene assignment. The J call may be in error: the DNA end matches TRBJ2-7 better. The clonotype originates from a woman under 30 in good health. The sequencing input was blood. The CDR3 protein sequence reads: CASSKRSTSSYNEQYF. The DNA sequence reads TGTGCCAGCAGCAAACGGTCGACAAGCTCCTACAATGAGCAGTACTTC.